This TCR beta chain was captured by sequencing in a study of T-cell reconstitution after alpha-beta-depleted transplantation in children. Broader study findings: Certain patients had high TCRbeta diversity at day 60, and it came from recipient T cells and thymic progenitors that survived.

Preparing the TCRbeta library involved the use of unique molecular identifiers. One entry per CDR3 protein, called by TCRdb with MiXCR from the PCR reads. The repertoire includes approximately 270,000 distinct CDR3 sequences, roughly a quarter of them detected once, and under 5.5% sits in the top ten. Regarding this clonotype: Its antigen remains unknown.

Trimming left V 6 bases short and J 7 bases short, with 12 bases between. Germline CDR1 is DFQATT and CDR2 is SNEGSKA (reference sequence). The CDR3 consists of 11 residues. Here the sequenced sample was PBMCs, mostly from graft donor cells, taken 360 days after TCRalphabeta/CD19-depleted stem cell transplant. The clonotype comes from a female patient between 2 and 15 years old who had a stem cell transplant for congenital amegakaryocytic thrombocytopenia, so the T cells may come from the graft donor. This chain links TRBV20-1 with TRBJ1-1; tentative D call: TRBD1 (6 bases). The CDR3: CSASMTGEAFF. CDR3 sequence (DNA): TGCAGTGCAAGTATGACAGGTGAAGCTTTCTTT.